These T cell receptor beta chains were read from a single sample in a study of T cell responses to AZD1222 COVID-19 vaccine. Sequencing used immunoSEQ multiplex PCR; TCRdb keeps in-frame clones, though not all of them. The table records about 170,000 clones, around 94% of them present only once. The sample was peripheral blood, taken on day 0 of AZD1222 vaccination. The receptors shown here come from an adult in good health. Both conserved end residues are part of each CDR3. The order of the fields is D gene, clone size, J gene, V gene, CDR3 DNA, CDR3 protein. The D gene is left open where the match is weak. Size is stated for part of the rows, as once, few or many counts, or as a class when the clone is expanded.

D gene: TRBD1
clone size: -
J gene: TRBJ1-3
V gene: TRBV7-9
CDR3 DNA: TGTGCCAGCAGCCCAGACAGGGTCTTTGCTGGAAACACCATATATTTT
CDR3 protein: CASSPDRVFAGNTIYF

D gene: TRBD1
clone size: -
J gene: TRBJ1-2
V gene: TRBV7-2
CDR3 DNA: TGTGCCAGCAACGCCGGACAGGGGGCATTGCAGGACTATGGCTACACCTTC
CDR3 protein: CASNAGQGALQDYGYTF

D gene: TRBD1
clone size: -
J gene: TRBJ2-7
V gene: TRBV20-1
CDR3 DNA: TGCAGTGCTAGTCCAGGAGGGACAGGGTACTTCGAGCAGTACTTC
CDR3 protein: CSASPGGTGYFEQYF

D gene: -
clone size: -
J gene: TRBJ1-3
V gene: TRBV7-2
CDR3 DNA: TGTGCCAGCAGCTCCACCTCCGGGACACTCGGAAACACCATATATTTT
CDR3 protein: CASSSTSGTLGNTIYF

D gene: -
clone size: -
J gene: TRBJ1-1
V gene: TRBV6-1
CDR3 DNA: TGTGCCAGCAGTGAAAAGGGGAACACTGAAGCTTTCTTT
CDR3 protein: CASSEKGNTEAFF

D gene: -
clone size: -
J gene: TRBJ1-5
V gene: TRBV3-1/TRBV3-2
CDR3 DNA: TGTGCCAGCAGCCAAGGGGGCGGTCAGCCCCAGCATTTT
CDR3 protein: CASSQGGGQPQHF

D gene: -
clone size: -
J gene: TRBJ1-2
V gene: TRBV5-4
CDR3 DNA: TGTGCCAGCAGCTTAACAGGCGTACTCTATGGCTACACCTTC
CDR3 protein: CASSLTGVLYGYTF

D gene: TRBD1
clone size: -
J gene: TRBJ1-2
V gene: TRBV19
CDR3 DNA: TGTGCCAGTAGTAAAGACAGGGGAGACTATGGCTACACCTTC
CDR3 protein: CASSKDRGDYGYTF

D gene: TRBD1
clone size: -
J gene: TRBJ1-1
V gene: TRBV4-1
CDR3 DNA: TGCGCCAGCAGCCTCGAGGGACCACAGGGGCGCTCTGAAGCTTTCTTT
CDR3 protein: CASSLEGPQGRSEAFF

D gene: -
clone size: once
J gene: TRBJ1-5
V gene: TRBV5-3
CDR3 DNA: TGTGCCAGAAGTGGGCGTAGCAATCAGCCCCAGCATTTT
CDR3 protein: CARSGRSNQPQHF

D gene: -
clone size: -
J gene: TRBJ1-1
V gene: TRBV12-3/TRBV12-4
CDR3 DNA: TGTGCCATCGCTCTGGTCGTGAACACTGAAGCTTTCTTT
CDR3 protein: CAIALVVNTEAFF

D gene: -
clone size: -
J gene: TRBJ2-1
V gene: TRBV4-2
CDR3 DNA: TGTGCCAGCAGCCAAGAGGGGGCAAGTAGCTCCTACAATGAGCAGTTCTTC
CDR3 protein: CASSQEGASSSYNEQFF

D gene: TRBD1
clone size: -
J gene: TRBJ1-1
V gene: TRBV7-9
CDR3 DNA: TGTGCCAGCAGCTTGGGACAGGGGAACACTGAAGCTTTCTTT
CDR3 protein: CASSLGQGNTEAFF

D gene: TRBD1
clone size: -
J gene: TRBJ2-2
V gene: TRBV11-2
CDR3 DNA: TGTGCCAGCAGCTTGAGGACAGGCACTTCGAACACCGGGGAGCTGTTTTTT
CDR3 protein: CASSLRTGTSNTGELFF

D gene: -
clone size: once
J gene: TRBJ2-1
V gene: TRBV29-1
CDR3 DNA: TGCAGCGCCCATAGCGGCCAAAACAATGAGCAGTTCTTC
CDR3 protein: CSAHSGQNNEQFF

D gene: -
clone size: -
J gene: TRBJ1-1
V gene: TRBV30
CDR3 DNA: TGTGCCTGGAGTGGGTCAGGATGGACTGAAGCTTTCTTT
CDR3 protein: CAWSGSGWTEAFF

D gene: -
clone size: -
J gene: TRBJ2-7
V gene: TRBV18
CDR3 DNA: TGTGCCAGCTCACGGGACGCTTACGAGCAGTACTTC
CDR3 protein: CASSRDAYEQYF

D gene: -
clone size: -
J gene: TRBJ1-2
V gene: TRBV30
CDR3 DNA: TGTGCCTGGGACAACAGAGACTATGGCTACACCTTC
CDR3 protein: CAWDNRDYGYTF

D gene: -
clone size: -
J gene: TRBJ1-1
V gene: TRBV12-3/TRBV12-4
CDR3 DNA: TGTGCCAGCAGTCTCGGCACTGAAGCTTTCTTT
CDR3 protein: CASSLGTEAFF

D gene: -
clone size: -
J gene: TRBJ2-5
V gene: TRBV30
CDR3 DNA: TGTGCCTGGAGTGTACTCAAGACCCAGTACTTC
CDR3 protein: CAWSVLKTQYF

D gene: -
clone size: -
J gene: TRBJ2-2
V gene: TRBV12-3/TRBV12-4
CDR3 DNA: TGTGCCAGCAGTTTGAGTGGAGGTCAGGAGCTGTTTTTT
CDR3 protein: CASSLSGGQELFF

D gene: -
clone size: -
J gene: TRBJ2-7
V gene: TRBV7-2
CDR3 DNA: TGTGCCAGCAGCTTAGGCGGGTTTCCCCCGGAGCAGTACTTC
CDR3 protein: CASSLGGFPPEQYF

D gene: -
clone size: -
J gene: TRBJ2-3
V gene: TRBV5-6
CDR3 DNA: TGTGCCAGCAGCGGGGAAGGAATCACAGATACGCAGTATTTT
CDR3 protein: CASSGEGITDTQYF

D gene: TRBD2
clone size: -
J gene: TRBJ2-1
V gene: TRBV27
CDR3 DNA: TGTGCCAGCAGTTTACGACTAGCGGCCCCCTACAATGAGCAGTTCTTC
CDR3 protein: CASSLRLAAPYNEQFF

D gene: TRBD2
clone size: -
J gene: TRBJ2-2
V gene: TRBV4-1
CDR3 DNA: TGCGCCAGCAGCCAAGAACTAGCGGGAGTGGGCGGGGAGCTGTTTTTT
CDR3 protein: CASSQELAGVGGELFF

D gene: TRBD1
clone size: -
J gene: TRBJ2-5
V gene: TRBV5-1
CDR3 DNA: TGCGCCAGCAGCGAAGGACAGGGGGACCAGTACTTC
CDR3 protein: CASSEGQGDQYF

D gene: TRBD1
clone size: -
J gene: TRBJ1-5
V gene: TRBV19
CDR3 DNA: TGTGCCAGTAGTAACCAGGGGGCTGATCAGCCCCAGCATTTT
CDR3 protein: CASSNQGADQPQHF

D gene: TRBD1
clone size: few
J gene: TRBJ1-4
V gene: TRBV3-1/TRBV3-2
CDR3 DNA: TGTGCCAGCAGCCAAGGTTTGTGGGACAGCTCTTCAACTAATGAAAAACTGTTTTTT
CDR3 protein: CASSQGLWDSSSTNEKLFF

D gene: TRBD1
clone size: -
J gene: TRBJ1-1
V gene: TRBV6-5
CDR3 DNA: TGTGCCAGCGGGTACCAGGGGGACACTGAAGCTTTCTTT
CDR3 protein: CASGYQGDTEAFF

D gene: -
clone size: few
J gene: TRBJ2-2
V gene: TRBV12-3/TRBV12-4
CDR3 DNA: TGTGCCAGCAGTCCGAATCTCACCGGGGAGCTGTTTTTT
CDR3 protein: CASSPNLTGELFF

D gene: -
clone size: -
J gene: TRBJ1-1
V gene: TRBV5-1
CDR3 DNA: TGCGCCAGCAGCTTGGAGGCGGGGGACACTGAAGCTTTCTTT
CDR3 protein: CASSLEAGDTEAFF